The T cell receptor beta chain under discussion was sequenced for a study of PD-1 blockade in classical Hodgkin lymphoma. Overall study context: Patients had nivolumab dosed at 3 mg/kg, delivered intravenously every 2 weeks. Points from the study as a whole: Baseline diversity in complete responders resembled that of newly diagnosed patients.

Autologous stem cell transplantation was followed by relapse in every patient, and brentuximab vedotin exposure varied. In regard to this clone: Its target is not known.

V was clipped by 5 bases and J by 0 bases; unmatched bases: 12. CDR1 and CDR2 (germline): SGHTA, FQGNSA. This CDR3 spans 18 amino acids. Clones were read by immunoSEQ multiplex PCR, and TCRdb kept only the in-frame ones, dropping some. Of nearly 55,000 clones listed, more than 65% are singletons. This specimen consisted of peripheral blood mononuclear cells (PBMCs), obtained at baseline. This clonotype was sampled from a human donor with classical Hodgkin lymphoma. The chain has TRBV7-2 and TRBJ2-3; TRBD2 agrees at 9 bases. The CDR3 loop is CASSQRPSGTTSTDTQYF. The CDR3 DNA sequence: TGTGCCAGCAGCCAGAGGCCTAGCGGGACGACTAGCACAGATACGCAGTATTTT.